The T cell receptor beta chain described here comes from a study of T cells after yellow fever vaccination. This CDR3 contains 14 residues. Trimming removed 5 bases from V and 6 bases from J; junction bases left unmatched: 6. Germline-derived CDR1 and CDR2 are DFQATT and SNEGSKA (reference sequence). For TCR, cDNA came from 5'RACE template switching, which added a universal primer site and UMIs. TCRdb ran MiXCR on the 5' RACE reads and lists one entry per CDR3 protein. The sample shows approximately 250,000 distinct CDR3 sequences, more than 6.5% of them seen only once. The origin of this receptor is a man younger than 40 who received the YFV17D yellow fever vaccine. The sample was CD4+ T cells sorted from PBMCs, taken on the day of the yellow fever booster vaccination. V usage is TRBV20-1 and J usage is TRBJ2-1; 11 nucleotides align to TRBD2. This CDR3 reads CSAGSGRAFNEQFF. The CDR3 nucleotides are TGCAGTGCTGGTAGCGGGAGGGCCTTCAATGAGCAGTTCTTC.